The T cell receptor (beta chain) under discussion was sequenced for a study of T cells in Graves' hyperthyroidism and ophthalmopathy. Newly diagnosed hyperthyroidism, duration under 2 months, in patients aged 18 to 65. RNA transcripts served as the template for amplifying TCR beta CDR3 regions. The primer set for the first-round RT-PCR of the TCR CDR3 was HTBI. Using its own MiXCR run on the multiplex PCR reads, TCRdb lists one record per CDR3 protein. Of a few hundred thousand distinct CDR3 sequences listed, around a sixth were seen once; the top ten hold roughly 8%. CDR3 length equals 14 residues. V gave up 5 bases and J gave up 5 bases; unmatched junction bases: 11. The germline gives CDR1 DFQATT, CDR2 SNEGSKA (reference sequence). This clonotype was detected many times.

Specimen: blood. This clonotype was sampled from a young woman with Graves' hyperthyroidism. The chain joins TRBV20-1 to TRBJ2-7; 8 bases agree with TRBD1. CDR3 residues: CSAQMTGARNEQYF. The CDR3 coding sequence is TGCAGTGCTCAGATGACAGGGGCAAGAAACGAGCAGTACTTC.